This note documents a single TCR beta chain sequence. What it binds is unknown. Using immunoSEQ multiplex PCR, the repertoire was profiled, and TCRdb retains in-frame clones only, with some absent. Counted here are around 2,200 clones, 80% to 90% occurring once; the ten biggest clones make up 21%. The CDR3 is 16 amino acids. Trimming cost V 4 bases and J 0 bases, with 15 bases left between them. Germline CDR1 reads MNHNS; CDR2 reads SASEGT. These data belong to a study of stem cell transplantation in POMP-related autoinflammatory disease. Study-level information: Before transplant: CD4+ naive skewing, low CD8+ proportions, reduced cytokine secretion. Overall study findings and caveats: Unique TRB V-J gene pairings were limited in number in patients with PRAID. PRAID patients trended toward lower TRB diversity and higher clonality in all analyzed T-cell subsets.

PRAID featured immunodeficiency plus autoinflammation. The V call is TRBV6-1, the J call TRBJ1-1; TRBD1 is a possible D gene (6 bases). This receptor was identified in a human donor with POMP-related autoinflammation and immune dysregulation (PRAID). The material sequenced was Tregs from PBMCs, taken before stem cell transplantation. The CDR3 loop reads CASSVTWDILNTEAFF. Here the CDR3 DNA reads TGTGCCAGCAGTGTCACCTGGGACATATTGAACACTGAAGCTTTCTTT.